The text below deals with one TCR beta chain. The assay was immunoSEQ multiplex PCR, and TCRdb's table has in-frame clones only and misses some. The sample holds about 76,000 clones, 80% to 90% seen once. The data originate from a study of blood T cell repertoires in COVID-19. In germline, CDR1 is MGHRA, CDR2 YSYEKL. V lost 0 bases to trimming and J lost 3 bases; unmatched junction nucleotides: 13. The CDR3 totals 21 residues. This clonotype was obtained from a man aged 50 or older with active COVID-19. Material for sequencing was peripheral blood. V is TRBV4-1 and J is TRBJ2-1; TRBD2 agrees at 14 bases. This CDR3 is CASSQDSLRLAGGLDYNEQFF. The CDR3 nucleotides are TGCGCCAGCAGCCAAGATAGTTTAAGACTAGCGGGGGGGCTGGACTACAATGAGCAGTTCTTC.